The T cell receptor beta chain described here comes from a study of PD-L1 blockade in urothelial cancer. As for time point: peripheral blood 6 weeks after treatment start. TCRdb keeps only in-frame clones here, not all; method: immunoSEQ multiplex PCR. The sample has fewer than 85,000 clones; approximately 91% are singletons. This TCR came from a man in his 60s with urothelial cancer. Sequencing used PBMCs, obtained around atezolizumab (anti-PD-L1) treatment.

DNA for the CDR3: TGTGCCAGTTTACCCGGCACAGGGGCGAAAGCTTTCTTT. Residues: CASLPGTGAKAFF. The chain couples TRBV19 to TRBJ1-1, with TRBD1 matching 7 bases. V dropped 8 bases and J dropped 9; count of bases not matched to a gene: 12. Germline assignment: CDR1 LNHDA and CDR2 SQIVND (reference sequence). This CDR3 has 13 residues.